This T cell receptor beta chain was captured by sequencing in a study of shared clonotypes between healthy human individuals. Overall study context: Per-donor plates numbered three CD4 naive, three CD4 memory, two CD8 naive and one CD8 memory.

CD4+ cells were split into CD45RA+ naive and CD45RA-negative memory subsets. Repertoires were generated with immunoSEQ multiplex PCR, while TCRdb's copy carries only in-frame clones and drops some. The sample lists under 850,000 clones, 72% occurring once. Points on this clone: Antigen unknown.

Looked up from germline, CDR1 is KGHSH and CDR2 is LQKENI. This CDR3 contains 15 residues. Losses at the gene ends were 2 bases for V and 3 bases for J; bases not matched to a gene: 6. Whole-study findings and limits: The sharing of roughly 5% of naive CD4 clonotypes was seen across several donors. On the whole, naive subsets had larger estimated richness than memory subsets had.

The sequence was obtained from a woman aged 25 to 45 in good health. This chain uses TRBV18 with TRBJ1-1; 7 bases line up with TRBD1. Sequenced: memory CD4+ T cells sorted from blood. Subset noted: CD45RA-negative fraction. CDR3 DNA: TGTGCCAGCTCACCAAACCGGGACAGCTACACTGAAGCTTTCTTT. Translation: CASSPNRDSYTEAFF.